Shown below are 25 T cell receptor beta chains from a single sample sequenced in a study of blood T cell repertoires in COVID-19. This table comes from immunoSEQ multiplex PCR, and its TCRdb copy is limited to in-frame clones, with some not included. The table has 150,000 to 200,000 clones, 65% to 80% seen once. Sequenced material: PBMCs or T cells enriched from blood (not recorded which). These TCRs come from a woman between 70 and 85 years old in a cohort exposed to, infected with or recovered from COVID-19 (not recorded which).

This clone has a single count. The chain joins TRBV15 to TRBJ2-5; 9 nucleotides agree with TRBD1. This CDR3 has 15 amino acids. Germline trimming cut 1 base from V and 2 bases from J; bases unmatched to any gene: 2. CDR1 LNHNV and CDR2 YYDKDF come from the germline V gene (reference sequence). The chain's CDR3 is CATSRGGQGQETQYF. The DNA of the CDR3 is TGTGCCACCAGCAGAGGTGGACAGGGGCAAGAGACCCAGTACTTC.

V and J are TRBV5-1 and TRBJ1-1, with D perhaps matching TRBD1 (6 bases). Germline V CDR1 and CDR2: SGHRS, YFSETQ. Trimming removed 0 bases from V and 1 base from J, with 10 bases in between. CDR3 length: 15 residues. As DNA, the CDR3 is TGCGCCAGCAGCTTGGTCGGGGGGGCGAACACTGAAGCTTTCTTT. Protein: CASSLVGGANTEAFF.

There are a few counts of this clone. The chain is built from TRBV19 and TRBJ2-1; tentatively, D is TRBD2 (5 bases). This CDR3 contains 12 residues. V dropped 8 bases and J dropped 3 bases, with 8 bases sitting between them. Germline V gene sequence: CDR1 LNHDA, CDR2 SQIVND (reference sequence). The DNA of the CDR3 is TGTGCCAGTCGTGGGAGCTACAATGAGCAGTTCTTC. Amino acids: CASRGSYNEQFF.

The chain carries TRBV18 and TRBJ2-1, with D tentatively TRBD1 (6 bases). In germline, CDR1 is KGHSH, CDR2 LQKENI. V gave up 3 bases and J gave up 1 base, with 10 bases separating them. This CDR3 region has 15 residues. The CDR3 nucleotides read TGTGCCAGCTCACCGACCCAGGGGTCCTACAATGAGCAGTTCTTC. Translating it yields CASSPTQGSYNEQFF. The variable domain in full, completed from reference TRBV18 and TRBJ2-1, reads NAGVMQNPRHLVRRRGQEARLRCSPMKGHSHVYWYRQLPEEGLKFMVYLQKENIIDESGMPKERFSAEFPKEGPSILRIQQVVRGDSAAYFCASSPTQGSYNEQFFGPGTRLTVL.

The V call is TRBV18, the J call TRBJ1-5; TRBD1 might be the D (6 bases). The CDR3 totals 15 residues. Germline V gene data show CDR1 as KGHSH and CDR2 as LQKENI. V lost 5 bases and J lost 3, with 14 bases in between. The CDR3 spells CASSSMDSLNQPQHF. The CDR3 bases are TGTGCCAGCTCATCAATGGACAGCCTCAATCAGCCCCAGCATTTT. Full variable domain (remainder filled in from reference TRBV18 and TRBJ1-5): NAGVMQNPRHLVRRRGQEARLRCSPMKGHSHVYWYRQLPEEGLKFMVYLQKENIIDESGMPKERFSAEFPKEGPSILRIQQVVRGDSAAYFCASSSMDSLNQPQHFGDGTRLSIL.

The chain combines TRBV6-5 with TRBJ2-1, with D perhaps matching TRBD1 (5 bases). The V gene lost 7 bases and the J gene lost 0 bases, with 10 bases spanning the gap. Germline V gene lookup returns CDR1 MNHEY and CDR2 SVGAGI. CDR3 length: 14 amino acids. Written as DNA, the CDR3 is TGTGCCAGCACCAGACAGACCTCCTACAATGAGCAGTTCTTC. This sequence encodes CASTRQTSYNEQFF.

This clone occurred a few times. The chain joins TRBV3-1 (or the pseudogene TRBV3-2) to TRBJ2-1; TRBD1 might be the D (6 bases). The CDR3 is made up of 14 amino acids. V was pared by 2 bases and J by 7 bases, with 12 bases between. The germline V gene has CDR1 LGHDT and CDR2 YNNKEL (reference sequence). CDR3 sequence (DNA): TGTGCCAGCAGCCAAAGGACAGTACTAAATGAGCAGTTCTTC. Its protein is CASSQRTVLNEQFF.

The count of this clone is one. The J gene is TRBJ1-1, the V gene TRBV18, with D hard to call. In germline, CDR1 is KGHSH, CDR2 LQKENI. V gave up 1 base and J gave up 0 bases, with 6 bases separating them. The CDR3 length is 14 residues. CDR3 loop: CASSPLTVNTEAFF. The CDR3 region has the DNA TGTGCCAGCTCACCACTCACAGTGAACACTGAAGCTTTCTTT. Full variable domain (missing parts from reference TRBV18 and TRBJ1-1): NAGVMQNPRHLVRRRGQEARLRCSPMKGHSHVYWYRQLPEEGLKFMVYLQKENIIDESGMPKERFSAEFPKEGPSILRIQQVVRGDSAAYFCASSPLTVNTEAFFGQGTRLTVV.

Concerning this clone: A clone one base away is much larger, so this may be a read error. Other nucleotide sequences in the sample specify the same CDR3. This chain connects TRBV12-3 or TRBV12-4 to TRBJ1-1; a possible D gene is TRBD1 (5 bases). V lost 2 bases to trimming and J lost 1 base, with 5 bases between them. The CDR3 runs 13 residues. CDR3 region: CASSLQGNTEAFF. CDR3 in DNA: TGTGCCAGCAGTTTACAGGGGAACACTGAAGCTTTCTTT.

For the CDR3, the DNA is TGTGCCAGCGGCAAGTCGGAAGGGGACTATGGCTACACCTTC. This sequence encodes CASGKSEGDYGYTF. The chain employs TRBV3-1 (or the pseudogene TRBV3-2) and TRBJ1-2, with D possibly TRBD1 on 5 matching bases. In germline, CDR1 is LGHDT, CDR2 YNNKEL (reference sequence). This CDR3 contains 14 residues. V was cut by 8 bases and J by 3 bases, with 16 bases left in between.

As regards this clone: A read error may be the cause here, since a much bigger clone is one base away. The chain couples TRBV12-3 or TRBV12-4 to TRBJ1-1; D remains ambiguous. V gave up 2 bases and J gave up 1 base, with 5 bases separating them. The CDR3 has 13 amino acids. The CDR3 region has the DNA TGTGCCAGCAGTTTACAGGCGAACACTGAAGCTTTCTTT. Translation gives CASSLQANTEAFF.

J is TRBJ1-1 and V is TRBV7-2, with D unresolved. Between the trimmed V and J ends, which lost 2 bases and 1 base, there was a span of 8 bases. CDR1 SGHTA and CDR2 FQGNSA come from the germline V gene. The CDR3 loop spans 14 amino acids. This CDR3 is CASSLRRGNTEAFF. The CDR3 DNA follows: TGTGCCAGCAGCTTAAGGCGGGGGAACACTGAAGCTTTCTTT.

The rearrangement joins TRBV11-2 to TRBJ2-2, with 10 bases identical to TRBD2. CDR3 length equals 15 residues. Losses at the gene ends were 3 bases for V and 6 bases for J; bases not matched to a gene: 4. The germline V gene encodes CDR1 SGHAT and CDR2 FQNNGV. The CDR3 here is CASSFLAGAPGELFF. CDR3 nucleotides: TGTGCCAGCAGCTTTCTAGCGGGAGCACCCGGGGAGCTGTTTTTT.

The sample holds one count of this clone. The V gene is TRBV9, the J gene TRBJ2-7; TRBD1 might be the D (5 bases). Germline lookup yields CDR1 SGDLS and CDR2 YYNGEE. The CDR3 has 13 residues. V was pared by 0 bases and J by 7 bases, with 11 bases between. The CDR3 coding sequence is TGTGCCAGCAGCGTAGACCCCAAGGGGGAGCAGTACTTC. This sequence encodes CASSVDPKGEQYF.

The CDR3 DNA follows: TGTGCCAGCTCACCTCCTTCTAGCGGGAGCAACTACGAGCAGTACTTC. This translates into CASSPPSSGSNYEQYF. This chain uses TRBV18 with TRBJ2-7; 10 positions match TRBD2. CDR1 is KGHSH and CDR2 is LQKENI in the germline V gene. The J segment lost 3 bases and the V segment lost 3 bases, leaving 8 bases of the junction unmatched. The CDR3 totals 16 residues.

The chain combines TRBV20-1 with TRBJ1-1, with D tentatively TRBD1 (6 bases). Germline V gene data show CDR1 as DFQATT and CDR2 as SNEGSKA (reference sequence). Deletions cut 3 bases from V and 4 bases from J, with 15 bases between. The CDR3 consists of 14 residues. For the CDR3, the DNA is TGCAGTGCTAGTCTCGGGGGGCGAAGCACTGAAGCTTTCTTT. Translated, it gives CSASLGGRSTEAFF.

The chain carries TRBV27 and TRBJ2-7, with 10 bases identical to TRBD1. V lost 5 bases to trimming and J lost 7 bases; unmatched junction nucleotides: 8. Germline CDR1 is MNHEY and CDR2 is SMNVEV (reference sequence). The CDR3 loop spans 14 amino acids. CDR3 bases: TGTGCCAGCAGTCCGACAGGGGGCGTGGGGGAGCAGTACTTC. It translates to CASSPTGGVGEQYF.

This clone has just a few counts. The V and J genes are TRBV19 and TRBJ1-5, with D perhaps TRBD1 (6 bases). This CDR3 is 15 amino acids long. Germline CDR1 and CDR2: LNHDA and SQIVND (reference sequence). The ends were cut back, 5 bases at V and 6 bases at J, with 17 bases in the middle. The CDR3 nucleotides are TGTGCCAGTAGTGTGGACAGCCGGTCGCGTCAGCCCCAGCATTTT. This sequence encodes CASSVDSRSRQPQHF. Looking up the rest from reference TRBV19 and TRBJ1-5 gives the full variable domain: DGGITQSPKYLFRKEGQNVTLSCEQNLNHDAMYWYRQDPGQGLRLIYYSQIVNDFQKGDIAEGYSVSREKKESFPLTVTSAQKNPTAFYLCASSVDSRSRQPQHFGDGTRLSIL.

The rearrangement joins TRBV20-1 to TRBJ2-6; weak D call: TRBD2 (5 bases). CDR3 length: 14 residues. V was shortened by 3 bases and J by 8 bases, with 14 bases between the two germline ends. Per the germline V gene, CDR1 is DFQATT and CDR2 is SNEGSKA (reference sequence). The CDR3: CSASRGSSSNVLTF. The DNA for the CDR3 is TGCAGTGCTAGTCGGGGATCCTCTTCCAACGTCCTGACTTTC.

This clone has a single count. The chain uses TRBV30 and TRBJ2-1; TRBD2 matches 8 bases. The germline gives CDR1 GTSNPN, CDR2 SVGIG (reference sequence). V shed 8 bases and J 2 bases; nucleotides not matched to a gene: 2. The CDR3 totals 12 residues. This CDR3 is CAGSGTYNEQFF. For the CDR3, the DNA is TGTGCCGGTAGCGGGACCTACAATGAGCAGTTCTTC.

The CDR3 nucleotides read TGTGCCAGCAGCCCACGAGGACAGGCGAACACCGGGGAGCTGTTTTTT. Protein: CASSPRGQANTGELFF. The chain joins TRBV7-3 to TRBJ2-2; 7 bases are a match to TRBD1. CDR3 length equals 16 residues. V was pared by 5 bases and J by 0 bases, with 6 bases of the junction left unmatched. From germline, CDR1 is SGHTA and CDR2 FQGTGA.

The chain recombines TRBV28 with TRBJ2-1; possibly TRBD1 for D (6 bases). This CDR3 has 15 amino acids. V dropped 5 bases and J dropped 5 bases, with 16 bases sitting between them. From germline, CDR1 is MDHEN and CDR2 SYDVKM. The CDR3 DNA sequence: TGTGCCAGCAGTCCTACAGGGTGGAGGAACAATGAGCAGTTCTTC. As protein: CASSPTGWRNNEQFF.

V is TRBV6-6 and J is TRBJ2-1; tentative D call: TRBD1 (6 bases). Germline V gene data show CDR1 as MNHNY and CDR2 as SVGAGI (reference sequence). V shed 5 bases and J shed 3 bases, with 23 bases lying between them. This CDR3 is built from 18 residues. The CDR3 loop is CASSLSSQGISVYNEQFF. The DNA for the CDR3 is TGTGCCAGCAGTCTCTCCTCCCAGGGGATCAGCGTCTACAATGAGCAGTTCTTC.

The chain uses TRBV7-8 and TRBJ1-1, with D perhaps TRBD1 (6 bases). There are 16 residues in the CDR3. Per the germline V gene, CDR1 is SGHVS and CDR2 is FQNEAQ. Deletions cut 6 bases from V and 1 base from J, with 18 bases between. This CDR3 is CASSYGWTARNTEAFF. The CDR3 DNA reads as TGTGCCAGCAGTTACGGTTGGACAGCCCGGAACACTGAAGCTTTCTTT.

This clone has only one observation. The V and J genes are TRBV20-1 and TRBJ2-5; TRBD2 aligns across 10 bases. From germline, CDR1 is DFQATT and CDR2 SNEGSKA (reference sequence). J lost 4 bases, V lost 3 bases, and 14 bases had no gene match. The CDR3 runs to 17 residues. This chain's CDR3 is CSASLAGAYLRRETQYF. CDR3 nucleotide sequence: TGCAGTGCTAGTCTAGCGGGAGCTTATTTAAGGAGAGAGACCCAGTACTTC.